This TCR beta chain derives from a study of response to subunit inactivated influenza vaccine. J gave up 0 bases and V 5 bases, and 8 bases lay outside the gene matches. The germline V gene has CDR1 SGHRS and CDR2 YFSETQ. The CDR3 runs to 15 residues. TCRdb fed the RT-PCR reads into MiXCR, producing one record per CDR3 protein. The profile shows about 700,000 distinct CDR3 sequences, 11% to 15% of them singletons. Study-level points and caveats: Few additional T cells are recruited per seasonal influenza vaccination, authors suggested.

In this sample, this clonotype turned up a few times. The antigen remains unidentified. The starting material was PBMCs from blood, obtained roughly 2 weeks before vaccination. The chain combines TRBV5-1 with TRBJ2-7, with 7 bases matching TRBD1. The sequence was collected from a man aged 45-65 years who received an inactivated influenza vaccine. The CDR3 reads CASRHTTGSSYEQYF. In DNA form, the CDR3 reads TGCGCCAGCAGACACACGACAGGGAGCTCCTACGAGCAGTACTTC.